This T cell receptor beta chain was captured by sequencing in a study of T cells in Graves' hyperthyroidism and ophthalmopathy (dated by TCRdb to about 2019). Looking at the study overall: Peripheral blood samples were taken at initial diagnosis, before any treatment was given. To identify distinguishing TCR V-J signatures, a discovery cohort of 90 to 100 patients was used, comprising 43 with Graves' ophthalmopathy and around 60 with stable Graves' hyperthyroidism. Prospective prediction of ophthalmopathy was tested in an independent validation cohort consisting of fewer than 20 hyperthyroidism patients and around 16 patients who later progressed to ophthalmopathy. The 75 to 100 discovery patients were randomly divided into training and test sets at a 7:3 ratio. In several Graves' hyperthyroidism patients, the study also compared T-cell repertoires from thyroid tissue with T-cell repertoires from blood. Once sampling was done, hyperthyroidism patients were given methimazole at a starting dose of 30 mg daily, whereas ophthalmopathy patients were given high-dose intravenous methylprednisolone. TCR Vbeta CDR3 sequencing of 120 to 150 peripheral blood samples (roughly 43 ophthalmopathy, roughly 74 hyperthyroidism and some 17 progressor patients) is reported in the paper.

The TCR beta CDR3 regions were amplified from RNA transcripts. For the first round of RT-PCR on the TCR CDR3, the HTBI primer set was used together with the Qiagen OneStep RT-PCR kit. Libraries were constructed in a second round of multiplex PCR, after which size selection and purification were performed. Libraries were sequenced paired-end with 100 bp reads on an Illumina HiSeq2000. From the authors' description of their analysis: SOAPnuke was used to process the raw data, with reads discarded if the reads contained adapters or uncalled bases, had a mean Phred below 15, or lacked an exact constant-primer or identifier match. High-quality paired reads were merged with COPE v1.2.5, and unique nucleotide sequences were defined as clonotypes. MiTCR v1.1 was used to align clonotypes to the IMGT TRBV, TRBD and TRBJ reference segments. The analysis included only V-J combinations with a frequency above 0.0001, which together covered roughly 99% of the repertoires. A TCS score was defined as the ratio between F50 (clonal expansion) and ExV (chaos), using BLOSUM62-based TCRdist between CDR3 peptides within each V-J. Welch's t-statistics and random forest reduced around 520 V-J features to 13, which were used in a naive Bayes classifier (R e1071). TCRdb reworked the public reads: Q25 trimming with fastp, MiXCR clone assembly, productive beta chains retained. Here each entry gathers all rows of one CDR3 protein and keeps the most common genes and DNA. The V and J calls and clone size come from TCRdb's table, not from the authors' own analysis. This sample holds 340,000 or so distinct CDR3 sequences; roughly 17% were observed only once. 33% of the sample belongs to the ten largest clones.

Graves' hyperthyroidism was defined as stable when no progression to ophthalmopathy occurred over 18 months of follow-up. Hyperthyroidism patients were aged 18 to 65 years and newly diagnosed, with disease duration of less than 2 months. Exclusion was applied to patients with uncontrolled infections, other autoimmune diseases, pregnancy or lactation. Diagnoses relied on clinical symptoms, serum thyroxine and TRAb, thyroid ultrasound and orbital computed tomography. Ficoll-Paque density gradient centrifugation was used to isolate PBMCs from under 11 ml of fresh peripheral blood. Trizol reagent was used to extract total RNA, and RNA quality was then checked on an Agilent 2100 Bioanalyzer. The germline V gene yields SGHRS for CDR1 and YFSETQ for CDR2. Spanning cysteine to phenylalanine, the CDR3 consists of 15 amino acids. The kept DNA is CDR3 alone, 45 bases in frame from the first base. V is pared back by 2 bases and J by 6 bases, with 15 bases lying between the germline termini.

Overall study outcomes, separate from this receptor: Blood samples also contained most of the expanded thyroid clonotypes (frequency above 0.001), which suggests that blood repertoires may reflect thyroid immune responses. In cross-validation, a model built on a 13 V-J signature told ophthalmopathy apart from stable hyperthyroidism with approximately 90% sensitivity and roughly 83% specificity, and in testing the same model reached 80%/75%. In validation, progression to ophthalmopathy was predicted by the model with 65% to 71% sensitivity and 72% to 85% specificity, a median of about 6.4 months before onset. No statistical method was used to set the sample size in advance, and investigators knew the group allocation.

This clonotype was counted a few times. Its antigen is still unknown. Base qualities were left out, and no much larger clone turns up one base away. The material sequenced was blood. The rearrangement joined TRBV5-1 to TRBJ2-1; no D segment can be confidently identified. The source is a man aged 30 to 39 with Graves' hyperthyroidism. The CDR3 region: CASSFRQVPPNEQFF. The DNA reads TGCGCCAGCAGCTTCCGACAAGTGCCCCCCAATGAGCAGTTCTTC.